A single sample gave rise to the 24 T cell receptor beta chains below, sequenced in a study of CD8 T cells in ankylosing spondylitis. TCRdb reprocessed the 5' RACE reads with MiXCR, giving one entry per CDR3 protein. Of around 320,000 distinct CDR3 sequences in the sample, less than 25% were seen once. The sequenced material came from blood, either unsorted or a sorted T cell fraction (not recorded which). Receptors originate from a female donor with ankylosing spondylitis or in good health (not recorded which).

This clonotype turned up a few times. The genes are TRBV29-1 and TRBJ2-7; 8 bases fit TRBD2. Germline CDR1 SQVTM, CDR2 ANQGSEA. V trimming: 6 bases; J trimming: 6 bases; junction bases outside the gene matches: 10. The CDR3 is made up of 13 amino acids. Here the CDR3 DNA reads TGCAGCGTGGGGCTCCCGGGAGGGCTCGAGCAGTACTTC. Translated, it gives CSVGLPGGLEQYF.

V is TRBV16 and J is TRBJ1-6, with a tentative D call TRBD1 (5 bases). CDR1 and CDR2 from the germline V gene are KGHSY and FQNENV. Trimming took off 5 bases at V and 13 bases at J, with 15 bases between the two ends. This CDR3 has 13 residues. CDR3 amino acids: CASSRGLEGPLHF. The CDR3, as DNA: TGTGCCAGCAGCAGAGGGCTAGAGGGGCCCCTCCACTTT.

This clonotype showed up just a few times. The rearrangement joins TRBV3-1 to TRBJ1-3; D unresolved. The germline V gene encodes CDR1 LGHDT and CDR2 YNNKEL (reference sequence). This CDR3 spans 14 amino acids. V was cut by 3 bases and J by 3 bases, with 9 bases left in between. As DNA, the CDR3 is TGTGCCAGCAGCCATTCCCCGAATGGAAACACCATATATTTT. The encoded protein is CASSHSPNGNTIYF.

This clonotype was detected ten times or more. The rearrangement joins TRBV7-8 to TRBJ2-1; D unclear. V lost 4 bases to trimming and J lost 8 bases, with 18 bases between them. CDR3 length equals 15 residues. Germline V gene lookup returns CDR1 SGHVS and CDR2 FQNEAQ. This CDR3 reads CASSSSPLPADEQFF. In nucleotides, the CDR3 is TGTGCCAGCAGCTCGAGCCCCCTACCTGCCGATGAGCAGTTCTTC. Together with reference TRBV7-8 and TRBJ2-1, the CDR3 gives the full variable domain: GAGVSQSPRYKVAKRGQDVALRCDPISGHVSLFWYQQALGQGPEFLTYFQNEAQLDKSGLPSDRFFAERPEGSVSTLKIQRTQQEDSAVYLCASSSSPLPADEQFFGPGTRLTVL.

There are many counts of this clonotype. V gene TRBV7-9 combines with J gene TRBJ2-1; D gene unclear. Trimming stripped 5 bases from V and 6 bases from J, with 14 bases between. CDR1 SEHNR and CDR2 FQNEAQ come from the germline V gene (reference sequence). The CDR3 length is 14 residues. CDR3 sequence: CASSPLADGNEQFF. CDR3 DNA: TGTGCCAGCAGCCCCTTGGCAGACGGCAATGAGCAGTTCTTC.

V gene TRBV5-1 combines with J gene TRBJ2-7; D is possibly TRBD2 (6 bases). Germline CDR1 reads SGHRS; CDR2 reads YFSETQ. V lost 0 bases, J lost 2 bases, and 12 bases lay in between. The CDR3 length is 15 residues. The CDR3 bases are TGCGCCAGCAGCTTGGGACTAGAATATCCCTACGAGCAGTACTTC. It yields the protein CASSLGLEYPYEQYF.

This clonotype was seen at least ten times. J is TRBJ1-6 and V is TRBV7-6; D is undetermined. Germline assignment: CDR1 SGHVS and CDR2 FNYEAQ. Trimming stripped 3 bases from V and 7 bases from J, with 10 bases between. The CDR3 has 14 amino acids. The CDR3 DNA follows: TGTGCCAGCAGCTTCAAAGACACCAATTCACCCCTCCACTTT. Amino acid sequence: CASSFKDTNSPLHF. The variable domain in full, with the rest retrieved from reference TRBV7-6 and TRBJ1-6, is GAGVSQSPRYKVTKRGQDVALRCDPISGHVSLYWYRQALGQGPEFLTYFNYEAQQDKSGLPNDRFSAERPEGSISTLTIQRTEQRDSAMYRCASSFKDTNSPLHFGNGTRLTVT.

This clonotype has at least ten counts. V gene TRBV18 combines with J gene TRBJ2-7; D not resolved. Germline assignment: CDR1 KGHSH and CDR2 LQKENI. CDR3 length: 12 residues. The V end lost 8 bases, the J end lost 3 bases, and 11 bases lay between the germline ends. The CDR3 DNA reads as TGTGCCAGCAGCCCACGAGGCTACGAGCAGTACTTC. Protein product: CASSPRGYEQYF. Full variable domain (missing parts from reference TRBV18 and TRBJ2-7): NAGVMQNPRHLVRRRGQEARLRCSPMKGHSHVYWYRQLPEEGLKFMVYLQKENIIDESGMPKERFSAEFPKEGPSILRIQQVVRGDSAAYFCASSPRGYEQYFGPGTRLTVT.

The DNA of the CDR3 is TGTGCCACCAGCTCTAGCGCAAGGTGGGAGACCCAGTACTTC. Amino acids: CATSSSARWETQYF. The chain links TRBV24-1 to TRBJ2-5; tentatively, D is TRBD2 (6 bases). Trimming removed 7 bases from V and 5 bases from J, with 16 bases in between. The CDR3 is made up of 14 amino acids. Germline V gene lookup returns CDR1 KGHDR and CDR2 SFDVKD.

This clonotype was counted a few times. The gene calls are TRBV27 and TRBJ2-2; D not certain. The V and J ends lost 2 bases and 3 bases respectively, with 13 bases between them. CDR3 length: 16 amino acids. CDR1 is MNHEY, CDR2 SMNVEV, per germline (reference sequence). CDR3 coding DNA: TGTGCCAGCAGTTTAGCGACAACAGCCGACACCGGGGAGCTGTTTTTT. It is translated as CASSLATTADTGELFF.

V usage is TRBV6-4 and J usage is TRBJ2-3, with D perhaps matching TRBD2 (6 bases). This CDR3 has 14 residues. From germline, CDR1 is MRHNA and CDR2 SNTAGT. V dropped 5 bases and J dropped 2 bases, with 11 bases sitting between them. CDR3 DNA sequence: TGTGCCAGCAGTCCCGGAGGGCCCACAGATACGCAGTATTTT. This codes for CASSPGGPTDTQYF.

Ten or more counts support this clonotype. The CDR3 DNA reads as TGTGCCAGCAGCTCCCCGGGACAGCGACACATTCAGTACTTC. Translating it yields CASSSPGQRHIQYF. V is TRBV7-2 and J is TRBJ2-4, with TRBD1 identical over 7 bases. Losses at the gene ends were 4 bases for V and 8 bases for J; bases not matched to a gene: 8. The CDR3 is 14 residues long. The germline CDR1 and CDR2 sequences are SGHTA and FQGNSA.

Many counts were recorded for this clonotype. The gene calls are TRBV29-1 and TRBJ2-7; D gene unclear. The CDR3 runs to 13 residues. Trimming pared 1 base from V and 4 bases from J, leaving 11 bases between. The germline gives CDR1 SQVTM, CDR2 ANQGSEA. CDR3 region: CSVEAGNGYEQYF. CDR3 DNA sequence: TGCAGCGTTGAAGCTGGTAACGGTTACGAGCAGTACTTC.

This chain links TRBV20-1 with TRBJ2-1, with 8 nucleotides matching TRBD1. The V gene's germline CDR1 is DFQATT and CDR2 SNEGSKA (reference sequence). The CDR3 consists of 12 residues. After removal of 6 bases from V and 10 bases from J, the junction contained 8 bases not matched to a gene. The DNA for the CDR3 is TGCAGTGCCACTCCGGGGACAGGAGAGCAGTTCTTC. Translated: CSATPGTGEQFF.

The rearrangement uses TRBV2 and TRBJ2-2; D is perhaps TRBD1 (6 bases). In germline, CDR1 is SNHLY, CDR2 FYNNEI. The CDR3 is made up of 14 amino acids. V was cut by 8 bases and J by 3 bases, with 13 bases left in between. CDR3 loop: CASSLDSYTGELFF. The CDR3 DNA reads TGTGCCAGCTCCTTGGACAGCTACACCGGGGAGCTGTTTTTT.

The chain is built from TRBV6-1 and TRBJ1-4; D unclear. The V gene's germline CDR1 is MNHNS and CDR2 SASEGT. The CDR3 totals 16 residues. The V end lost 2 bases, the J end lost 4 bases, and 14 bases lay between the germline ends. The CDR3 bases are TGTGCCAGCAGTGAAATCCGAAGGGCCCTTAATGAAAAACTGTTTTTT. This encodes CASSEIRRALNEKLFF.

This clonotype has more than one count but fewer than ten. The rearrangement uses TRBV20-1 and TRBJ2-6; TRBD1 or TRBD2 may be the D gene (5 bases each). With 6 bases removed from V and 1 base from J, the gap between germline ends came to 10 bases. The CDR3 loop spans 14 amino acids. The germline V gene encodes CDR1 DFQATT and CDR2 SNEGSKA (reference sequence). The CDR3 DNA reads TGCAGTGCCTGGGGGACGTCTGGGGCCAACGTCCTGACTTTC. As protein: CSAWGTSGANVLTF.

The chain couples TRBV20-1 to TRBJ1-5, with 11 bases fitting TRBD1. Trimming at V came to 6 bases and at J to 8 bases, leaving 9 bases not matched to a gene. The CDR3 is 14 residues long. Germline CDR1 is DFQATT and CDR2 is SNEGSKA (reference sequence). This CDR3 is CSAQDRGLMEPQHF. CDR3 DNA sequence: TGCAGTGCCCAGGACAGGGGGCTAATGGAGCCCCAGCATTTT.

This clonotype was recorded at least ten times. The chain employs TRBV3-1 and TRBJ2-1; 15 bases align to TRBD2. Germline V gene sequence: CDR1 LGHDT, CDR2 YNNKEL (reference sequence). Unmatched junction bases numbered 8, after V lost 1 base and J lost 1 base. The CDR3 is 20 amino acids. The chain's CDR3 is CASSQVWTSGRGTSYNEQFF. The CDR3 DNA is TGTGCCAGCAGCCAAGTATGGACTAGCGGGAGGGGTACGTCCTACAATGAGCAGTTCTTC.

This clonotype was picked up many times. This chain uses TRBV20-1 with TRBJ1-1; D gene ambiguous. CDR1 is DFQATT, CDR2 SNEGSKA, per germline (reference sequence). CDR3 length equals 14 residues. The V gene lost 3 bases and the J gene lost 7 bases, with 18 bases spanning the gap. Here the CDR3 DNA reads TGCAGTGCTAGTCGACAACGGAATCGCGTTGAAGCTTTCTTT. This gives the protein CSASRQRNRVEAFF.

A note on this clonotype: The germline gene is not matched at one end of the junction; a read error may be the cause. The chain is built from TRBV5-4 and TRBJ2-7, with 7 nucleotides matching TRBD2. Germline CDR1 reads SGHNT; CDR2 reads YYREEE (reference sequence). The length of the CDR3 is 12 residues. As DNA, the CDR3 is TGTGCCAGCAGCCTCCCCGGCGGGAGTGGCGACTTC. Its protein is CASSLPGGSGDF. The full variable domain, in which reference TRBV5-4 and TRBJ2-7 provide the parts outside the CDR3, is ETGVTQSPTHLIKTRGQQVTLRCSSQSGHNTVSWYQQALGQGPQFIFQYYREEENGRGNFPPRFSGLQFPNYSSELNVNALELDDSALYLCASSLPGGSGDFGPGTRLTVT.

The J gene is TRBJ2-3, the V gene TRBV6-5, with D uncertain. The CDR3 is 12 residues long. The V gene's germline CDR1 is MNHEY and CDR2 SVGAGI. V shed 8 bases and J shed 5 bases, with 11 bases lying between them. The CDR3 DNA is TGTGCCAGCCACGGGTGGAGAGATACGCAGTATTTT. It translates to CASHGWRDTQYF.

This chain connects TRBV7-2 to TRBJ2-5; D is uncertain. This CDR3 has 11 residues. Germline assignment: CDR1 SGHTA and CDR2 FQGNSA. V was shortened by 10 bases and J by 5 bases, with 11 bases between the two germline ends. As DNA, the CDR3 is TGTGCCACCGTCGGCTCCGAGACCCAGTACTTC. This gives the protein CATVGSETQYF.

This clonotype was seen more than once but under ten times. The chain links TRBV27 to TRBJ2-7, with 13 bases identical to TRBD2. CDR1 is MNHEY and CDR2 is SMNVEV in the germline V gene (reference sequence). V shed 6 bases and J 2 bases; nucleotides not matched to a gene: 16. There are 19 residues in the CDR3. CDR3 sequence reads: CASRRGTLAGGPVPYEQYF. The CDR3 nucleotides are TGTGCCAGCAGGAGAGGTACACTAGCGGGAGGGCCGGTCCCCTACGAGCAGTACTTC.